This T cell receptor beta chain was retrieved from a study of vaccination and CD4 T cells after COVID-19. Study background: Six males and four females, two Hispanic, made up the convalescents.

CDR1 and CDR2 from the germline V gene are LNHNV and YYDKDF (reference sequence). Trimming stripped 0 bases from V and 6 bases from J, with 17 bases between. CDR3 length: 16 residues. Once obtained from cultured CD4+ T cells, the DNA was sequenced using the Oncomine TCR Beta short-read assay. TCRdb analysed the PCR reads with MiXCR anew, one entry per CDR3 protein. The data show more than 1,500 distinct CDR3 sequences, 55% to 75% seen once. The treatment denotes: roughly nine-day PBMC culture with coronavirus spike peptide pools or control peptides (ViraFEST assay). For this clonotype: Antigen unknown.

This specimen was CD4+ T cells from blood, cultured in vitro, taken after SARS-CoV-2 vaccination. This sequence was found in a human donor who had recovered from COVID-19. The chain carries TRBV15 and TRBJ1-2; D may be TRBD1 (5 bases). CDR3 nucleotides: TGTGCCACCAGCAGAGATCGTAGGGCAGGGATAGATGGCTACACCTTC. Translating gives CATSRDRRAGIDGYTF.